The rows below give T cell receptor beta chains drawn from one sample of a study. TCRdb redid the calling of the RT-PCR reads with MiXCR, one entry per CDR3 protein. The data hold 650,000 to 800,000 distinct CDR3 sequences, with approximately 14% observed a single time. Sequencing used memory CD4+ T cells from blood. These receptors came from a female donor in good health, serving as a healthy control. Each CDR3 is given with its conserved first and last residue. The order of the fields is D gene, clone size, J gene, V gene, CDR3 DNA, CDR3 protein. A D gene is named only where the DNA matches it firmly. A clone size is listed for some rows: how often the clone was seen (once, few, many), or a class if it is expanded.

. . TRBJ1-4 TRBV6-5 TGTGCCAGCAGTTACTTGAAGGGGATACTGTTTTTT CASSYLKGILFF
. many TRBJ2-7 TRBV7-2 TGTGCCAGCAGCCCGGACCGAACCGCCTACGAGCAGTACTTC CASSPDRTAYEQYF
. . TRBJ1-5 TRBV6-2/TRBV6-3 TGTGCCAGCATTACACCAAGCAATCAGCCCCAGCATTTT CASITPSNQPQHF
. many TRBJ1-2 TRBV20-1 TGCAGTGCTCGGCACCTTAACTATGGCTACACCTTC CSARHLNYGYTF
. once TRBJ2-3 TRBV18 TGTGCCAGCTCAATGACAGATACGCAGTATTTT CASSMTDTQYF
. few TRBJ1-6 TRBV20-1 TGCAGTGGAGGGGAGGTGGGTTCACCCCTCCACTTT CSGGEVGSPLHF
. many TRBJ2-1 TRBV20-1 TGCAGTGCTCCCACAGGCTACAATGAGCAGTTCTTC CSAPTGYNEQFF
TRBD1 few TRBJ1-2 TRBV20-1 TGCAGTGCTAGTCTGACAGGGGGCGACTATGGCTACACCTTC CSASLTGGDYGYTF
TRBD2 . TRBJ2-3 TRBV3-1 TGTGCCAGCAGCCAAGAGGCGGGGGGGACGCAGTATTTT CASSQEAGGTQYF
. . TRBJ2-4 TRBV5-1 TGCGCCAGCAGCTTGGATGTGGCGGGTAGTGGGGCCAAAAACATTCAGTACTTC CASSLDVAGSGAKNIQYF
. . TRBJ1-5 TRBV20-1 TGCAGTGCTAGAGATACTGGACAGCCCCAGCATTTT CSARDTGQPQHF
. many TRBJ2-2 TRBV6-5 TGTGCCAGCAGTTACAACAGGGTCGGGGAGCTGTTTTTT CASSYNRVGELFF
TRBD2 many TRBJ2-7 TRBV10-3 TGTGCCATCCCCCAACTAGCGGGAGGGTGGCAGTACTTC CAIPQLAGGWQYF
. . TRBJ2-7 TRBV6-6 TGTGCCAGCAGTTTCGATCAAGGTTACGAGCAGTACTTC CASSFDQGYEQYF
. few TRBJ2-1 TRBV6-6 TGTGCCAGCAGTCACCCCGGACTGGGCTCCTACAATGAGCAGTTCTTC CASSHPGLGSYNEQFF
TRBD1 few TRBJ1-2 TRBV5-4 TGTGCCAGCAACTATGCAGGGGGAGTGGCCGGCTACACCTTC CASNYAGGVAGYTF
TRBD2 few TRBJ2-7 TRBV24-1 TGTGCCACCAGTGACTTCACGGGCGGGGGCTACGAGCAGTACTTC CATSDFTGGGYEQYF
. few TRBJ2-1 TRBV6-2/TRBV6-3 TGTGCCAGCAGTTACCGGGACGGGGGCTCCTACAATGAGCAGTTCTTC CASSYRDGGSYNEQFF
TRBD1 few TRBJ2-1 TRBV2 TGTGCCAGCAGTGGACAGGGGGCGGGTGAGCAGTTCTTC CASSGQGAGEQFF
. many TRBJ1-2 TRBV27 TGTGCCAGCAAGAACCGGCCAGGGAGTAACTATGGCTACACCTTC CASKNRPGSNYGYTF
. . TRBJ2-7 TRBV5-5 TGTGCCAGCAGCGCCGACCGTTGGGGCGAGCAGTACTTC CASSADRWGEQYF
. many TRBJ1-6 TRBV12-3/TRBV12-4 TGTGCCAGTGCCCGGTCGGGGGTGACCCTCCACTTT CASARSGVTLHF
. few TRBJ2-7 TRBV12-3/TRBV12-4 TGTGCCAGCAGTTTTGGGGGAAGAAAGTACTTC CASSFGGRKYF
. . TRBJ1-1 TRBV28 TGTGCCAGCAGTCTCAGGCCGAGCACTGAAGCTTTCTTT CASSLRPSTEAFF
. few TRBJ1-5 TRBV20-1 TGCAGTGCTAGAGATCGCGGTTGGCGCAGCAATCAGCCCCAGCATTTT CSARDRGWRSNQPQHF
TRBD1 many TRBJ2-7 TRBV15 TGTGCCACCAGCAGGGACAGGGAGGCCTACGAGCAGTACTTC CATSRDREAYEQYF
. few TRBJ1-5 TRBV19 TGTGCCAGTAGTATTGGGACCTATAGCAATCAGCCCCAGCATTTT CASSIGTYSNQPQHF
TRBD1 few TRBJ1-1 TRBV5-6 TGTGCCAGCACCCTCTTGGAGGGGGCGAACACTGAAGCTTTCTTT CASTLLEGANTEAFF
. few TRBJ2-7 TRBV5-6 TGTGCCAGCAGCACGGCCCGGGACGGAGGGGAGCAGTACTTC CASSTARDGGEQYF
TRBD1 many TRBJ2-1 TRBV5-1 TGCGCCAGCAGCTTGGGACAGGGCCCTGATGAGCAGTTCTTC CASSLGQGPDEQFF
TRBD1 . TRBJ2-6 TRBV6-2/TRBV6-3 TGTGCCAGCAGCCCCCGGGACAGGGGGCCCTCTGGGGCCAACGTCCTGACTTTC CASSPRDRGPSGANVLTF
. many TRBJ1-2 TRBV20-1 TGCAGTGCTAAGAGCTATGGCTACACCTTC CSAKSYGYTF
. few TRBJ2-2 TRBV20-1 TGCAGTGCAAAGCGGACCGCCGGGGAGCTGTTTTTT CSAKRTAGELFF
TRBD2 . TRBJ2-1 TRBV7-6 TGTGCCAGCAGCCTACGGGTACGAGGCGGGAGTCGAGAGTCCTACAATGAGCAGTTCTTC CASSLRVRGGSRESYNEQFF
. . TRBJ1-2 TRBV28 TGTGCCAGCACTCAAAGGAGGGTCAATGGCTACACCTTC CASTQRRVNGYTF
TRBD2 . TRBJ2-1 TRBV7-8 TGTGCCAGCAGATTAGCGGGAGGGTTCTACAATGAGCAGTTCTTC CASRLAGGFYNEQFF
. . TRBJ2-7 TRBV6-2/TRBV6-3 TGTGCCAGCAGTCGACTCCGGAGCTCCTACGAGCAGTACTTC CASSRLRSSYEQYF